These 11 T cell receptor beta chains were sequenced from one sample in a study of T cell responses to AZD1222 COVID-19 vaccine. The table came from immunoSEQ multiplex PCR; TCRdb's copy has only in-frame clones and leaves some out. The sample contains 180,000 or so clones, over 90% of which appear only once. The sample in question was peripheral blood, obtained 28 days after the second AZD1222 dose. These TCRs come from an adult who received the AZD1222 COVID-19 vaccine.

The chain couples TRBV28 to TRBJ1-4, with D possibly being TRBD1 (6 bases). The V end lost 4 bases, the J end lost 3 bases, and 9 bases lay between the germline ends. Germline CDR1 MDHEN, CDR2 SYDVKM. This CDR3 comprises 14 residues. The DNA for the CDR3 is TGTGCCAGCAGTTCTGGGGGGCCTAATGAAAAACTGTTTTTT. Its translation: CASSSGGPNEKLFF. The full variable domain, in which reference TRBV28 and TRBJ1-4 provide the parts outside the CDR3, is DVKVTQSSRYLVKRTGEKVFLECVQDMDHENMFWYRQDPGLGLRLIYFSYDVKMKEKGDIPEGYSVSREKKERFSLILESASTNQTSMYLCASSSGGPNEKLFFGSGTQLSVL.

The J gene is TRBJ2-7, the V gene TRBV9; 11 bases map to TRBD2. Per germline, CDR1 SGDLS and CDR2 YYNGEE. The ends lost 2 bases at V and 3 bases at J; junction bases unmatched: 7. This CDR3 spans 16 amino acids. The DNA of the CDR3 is TGTGCCAGCAGCGTGGCCCCACTAGCGGGAGACTACGAGCAGTACTTC. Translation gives CASSVAPLAGDYEQYF.

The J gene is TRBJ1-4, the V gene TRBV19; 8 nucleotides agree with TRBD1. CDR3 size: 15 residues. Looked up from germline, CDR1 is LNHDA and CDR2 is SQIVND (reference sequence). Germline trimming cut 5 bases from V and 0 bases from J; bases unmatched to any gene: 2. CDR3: CASSPRGPTNEKLFF. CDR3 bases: TGTGCCAGTAGTCCCAGGGGGCCAACTAATGAAAAACTGTTTTTT.

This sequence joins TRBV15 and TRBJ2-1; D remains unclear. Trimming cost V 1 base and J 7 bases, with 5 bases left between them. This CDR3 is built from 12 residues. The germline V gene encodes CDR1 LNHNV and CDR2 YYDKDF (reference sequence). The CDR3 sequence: CATSRGWNEQFF. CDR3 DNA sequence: TGTGCCACCAGCAGAGGATGGAATGAGCAGTTCTTC.

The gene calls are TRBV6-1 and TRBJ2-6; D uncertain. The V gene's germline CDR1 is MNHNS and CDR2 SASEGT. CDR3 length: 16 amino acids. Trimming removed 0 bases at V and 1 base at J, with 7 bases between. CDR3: CASSEALQSGANVLTF. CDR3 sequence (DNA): TGTGCCAGCAGTGAAGCGCTCCAGTCTGGGGCCAACGTCCTGACTTTC.

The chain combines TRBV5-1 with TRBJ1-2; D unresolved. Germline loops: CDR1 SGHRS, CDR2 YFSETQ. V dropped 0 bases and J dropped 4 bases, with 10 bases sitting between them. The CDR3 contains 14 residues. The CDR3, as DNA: TGCGCCAGCAGCTTGGTCGAGAGGTCCTATGGCTACACCTTC. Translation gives CASSLVERSYGYTF.

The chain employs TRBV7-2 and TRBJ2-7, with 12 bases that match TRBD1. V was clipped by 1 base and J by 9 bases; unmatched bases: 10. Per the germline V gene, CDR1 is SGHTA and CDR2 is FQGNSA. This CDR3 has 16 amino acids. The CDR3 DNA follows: TGTGCCAGCAGCTTAGGCTTGCAGGGACAGGGGGCCGCGCAGTACTTC. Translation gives CASSLGLQGQGAAQYF. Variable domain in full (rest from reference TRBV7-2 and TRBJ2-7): GAGVSQSPSNKVTEKGKDVELRCDPISGHTALYWYRQSLGQGLEFLIYFQGNSAPDKSGLPSDRFSAERTGGSVSTLTIQRTQQEDSAVYLCASSLGLQGQGAAQYFGPGTRLTVT.

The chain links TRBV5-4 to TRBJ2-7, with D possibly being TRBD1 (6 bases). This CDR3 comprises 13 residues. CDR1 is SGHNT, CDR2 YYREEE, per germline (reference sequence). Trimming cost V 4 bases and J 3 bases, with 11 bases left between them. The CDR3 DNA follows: TGTGCCAGCAGCCGCGGACAGATCTACGAGCAGTACTTC. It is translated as CASSRGQIYEQYF.

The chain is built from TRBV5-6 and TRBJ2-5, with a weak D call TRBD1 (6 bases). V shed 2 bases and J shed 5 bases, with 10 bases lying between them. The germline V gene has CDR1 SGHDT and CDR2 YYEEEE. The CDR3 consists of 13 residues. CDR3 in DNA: TGTGCCAGCAGCTTTGGGGGCTGGGAGACCCAGTACTTC. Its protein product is CASSFGGWETQYF.

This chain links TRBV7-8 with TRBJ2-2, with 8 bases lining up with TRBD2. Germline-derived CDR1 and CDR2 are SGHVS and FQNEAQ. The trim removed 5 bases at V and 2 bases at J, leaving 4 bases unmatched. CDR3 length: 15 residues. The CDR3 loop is CASSLRGGNTGELFF. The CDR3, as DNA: TGTGCCAGCAGCCTCCGGGGGGGAAACACCGGGGAGCTGTTTTTT.

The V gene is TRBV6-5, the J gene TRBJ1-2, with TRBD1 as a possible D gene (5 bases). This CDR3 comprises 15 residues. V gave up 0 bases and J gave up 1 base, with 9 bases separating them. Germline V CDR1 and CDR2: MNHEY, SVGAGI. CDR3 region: CASSYSSQGNYGYTF. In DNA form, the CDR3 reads TGTGCCAGCAGTTACTCGAGTCAGGGTAACTATGGCTACACCTTC.